This T cell receptor beta chain was obtained from a study of blood T cell repertoires in COVID-19 (dated by TCRdb to the early 2020s). Context from the whole study: Samples from collaborators originated in the United States, Italy and Spain and spanned both the acute and convalescent phases of COVID-19. Where available, HLA class I and class II types were taken from metadata supplied by the sample provider and were not determined by assay-based typing. Subjects who had been exposed to COVID-19, were actively infected with it, or had recovered from it provided the deeply sampled blood TCRbeta repertoires that made up the dataset. The sample metadata nearly always contained a de-identified subject ID, COVID-19 status, age in years and sex. The repertoires were released in a freely available public database meant as a resource for research on the immune response to SARS-CoV-2. The prospective study material was composed of cDNA or gDNA derived from T cells, B-cell-depleted T cells, or PBMCs. The samples were drawn from two sources: the first 160 participants of the ongoing ImmuneRACE study, and 950 to 1,500 subjects contributed by 6 global collaborators.

Participants in the prospective study were enrolled through a virtual design, were aged about 18 to 100 years, and lived in 24 United States geographic areas. Cohort assignment in the prospective study relied on participant-reported clinical history from a screening survey and a study questionnaire. Mobile phlebotomists in the prospective study collected whole blood, serum and a nasopharyngeal or oropharyngeal swab from every participant. Participants in the prospective study had the option to provide additional blood draws and questionnaires over an approximately 2-month period. Before DNA extraction, blood samples from the prospective study were shipped at room temperature or frozen. For this clone: No antigen is known for it. No base-level quality is on record; no much larger clone is a single base apart.

Study-wide findings and limitations: The amount of clinical and demographic metadata varied by source and participant and was provided uncurated.

TCRbeta CDR3 regions were amplified from genomic DNA using the immunoSEQ Assay, a bias-controlled multiplex PCR. The paper's data handling went like this. Nucleated cell counts per sample were estimated from amplification of reference gene primers within the assay. To quantify the absolute abundance of each unique TCRbeta CDR3 rearrangement, sequence reads were collapsed and filtered. For each sample, productive Simpson clonality was calculated as the square root of Simpson's diversity index across productive rearrangements. As stored in TCRdb, this immuneACCESS dataset retains in-frame rearrangements with V and J assigned. A fraction of the clones does not appear; measured against another copy, unresolved V genes explain less than half of the discrepancy, and the remainder lacks a known reason. V and J calls and clone size are copied from that table; D and trimming were computed from the DNA. The sample profile shows about 240,000 clones; roughly 86% of them were found once. The biggest ten clones account for 2.5% to 3.5% of the sample.

CDR3 length: 17 amino acids, cysteine to phenylalanine. CDR3 DNA only is kept here, 51 bases in frame from base 1. From the germline V gene, CDR1 is SGHNT and CDR2 is YENEEA. The germline V and J ends show losses of 0 bases and 7 bases respectively, and no gene match explains 9 bases of the junction. In this chain, TRBV11-3 is recombined with TRBJ2-1; 10 nucleotides in the junction match TRBD2. Sequencing was done on a sample of PBMCs or T cells enriched from blood (not recorded which). This TCR was recovered from a woman aged 40-49 years with acute COVID-19. Here is the DNA: TGTGCCAGCAGCTTAGATCGGGACAGCGGGGGGGGAAATGAGCAGTTCTTC. Translated, this is CASSLDRDSGGGNEQFF.